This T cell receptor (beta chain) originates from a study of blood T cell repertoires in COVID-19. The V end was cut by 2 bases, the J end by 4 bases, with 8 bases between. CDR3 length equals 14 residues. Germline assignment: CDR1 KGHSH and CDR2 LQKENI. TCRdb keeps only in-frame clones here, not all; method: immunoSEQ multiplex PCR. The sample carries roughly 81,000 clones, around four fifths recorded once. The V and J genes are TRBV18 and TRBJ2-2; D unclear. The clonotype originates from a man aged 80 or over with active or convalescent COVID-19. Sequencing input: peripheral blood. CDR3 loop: CASSPSVLTGELFF. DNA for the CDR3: TGTGCCAGCTCACCATCAGTGCTCACCGGGGAGCTGTTTTTT.